These T cell receptor beta chains were read from a single sample in a study of blood T cell repertoires in COVID-19. Repertoires were generated with immunoSEQ multiplex PCR, while TCRdb's copy carries only in-frame clones and drops some. Counted here are approximately 63,000 clones, roughly 89% occurring once; the ten biggest clones make up approximately 1.3%. What was sequenced was peripheral blood. These receptors originate from a woman over 75 with acute or convalescent COVID-19. Each CDR3 is given with its conserved first and last residue. The D gene is left open where the match is weak. Size is omitted from some rows. Given values are once, few, many or a class for expanded clones.

j_gene,v_gene,abundance,d_gene,CDR3aa,CDR3nt
TRBJ1-6,TRBV4-3,-,-,CASSQGLDSPLHF,TGCGCCAGCAGCCAAGGACTCGATTCACCCCTCCACTTT
TRBJ2-1,TRBV25-1,-,-,CASSTAGSNEQFF,TGTGCCAGCAGTACCGCGGGGAGCAATGAGCAGTTCTTC
TRBJ1-3,TRBV5-1,-,-,CASSFQGGSGNTIYF,TGCGCCAGCAGCTTTCAGGGAGGATCTGGAAACACCATATATTTT
TRBJ2-3,TRBV19,-,-,CASSDHREPNTDTQYF,TGTGCCAGTAGCGATCACAGGGAGCCCAACACAGATACGCAGTATTTT
TRBJ2-4,TRBV29-1,-,-,CSVDGDTGENIQYF,TGCAGCGTTGATGGGGACACCGGAGAAAACATTCAGTACTTC
TRBJ2-7,TRBV19,-,-,CASSDLLDEQYF,TGTGCCAGTAGCGACTTGTTGGACGAGCAGTACTTC
TRBJ2-1,TRBV5-6,-,-,CASSFGTSNEQFF,TGTGCCAGCAGTTTCGGGACTTCCAATGAGCAGTTCTTC
TRBJ1-1,TRBV6-5,-,-,CASSSISGVNTEAFF,TGTGCCAGCAGTTCCATTTCAGGGGTGAACACTGAAGCTTTCTTT
TRBJ2-3,TRBV19,-,TRBD2,CASADSLAGGDTQYF,TGTGCCAGCGCGGACTCACTAGCGGGAGGAGATACGCAGTATTTT
TRBJ1-2,TRBV7-8,-,TRBD1,CASIKDRQGTAYGYTF,TGTGCCAGCATCAAAGATCGACAGGGGACTGCCTATGGCTACACCTTC
TRBJ2-1,TRBV5-1,-,TRBD2,CASSPGTSGGLSSYNEQFF,TGCGCCAGCAGCCCGGGGACTAGCGGGGGCCTGAGCTCCTACAATGAGCAGTTCTTC
TRBJ1-4,TRBV6-4,-,TRBD1,CASSRPGGWYEKLFF,TGTGCCAGCAGCCGCCCAGGGGGATGGTATGAAAAACTGTTTTTT
TRBJ2-7,TRBV24-1,-,-,CATSDPYSYEQYF,TGTGCCACCAGTGATCCTTATTCCTACGAGCAGTACTTC
TRBJ2-5,TRBV7-2,few,TRBD1,CASSRRTGGETQYF,TGTGCCAGCAGCCGTCGGACAGGGGGAGAGACCCAGTACTTC
TRBJ2-7,TRBV19,-,-,CASSMEGLASYEQYF,TGTGCCAGTAGTATGGAGGGGTTGGCCTCCTACGAGCAGTACTTC
TRBJ1-2,TRBV4-2,-,-,CASSQVERDGYTF,TGTGCCAGCAGCCAAGTCGAGCGAGATGGCTACACCTTC
TRBJ2-1,TRBV7-2,few,TRBD1,CASSLSGGSYNEQFF,TGTGCCAGCAGCTTATCAGGGGGTTCCTACAATGAGCAGTTCTTC
TRBJ1-1,TRBV19,-,-,CASSAPGLNTEAFF,TGTGCCAGTAGCGCCCCGGGGTTGAACACTGAAGCTTTCTTT
TRBJ1-1,TRBV6-2/TRBV6-3,-,-,CASSFSGHTEAFF,TGTGCCAGCAGTTTTTCAGGGCACACTGAAGCTTTCTTT
TRBJ2-7,TRBV5-1,-,TRBD1,CASGRTGAYYEQYF,TGCGCCAGCGGTCGGACAGGGGCTTACTACGAGCAGTACTTC
TRBJ2-2,TRBV18,few,-,CASSGGEAGELFF,TGTGCCAGCTCAGGAGGGGAAGCCGGGGAGCTGTTTTTT
TRBJ1-1,TRBV5-6,-,-,CASSLRAGRAFF,TGTGCCAGCAGCTTAAGGGCAGGGAGGGCTTTCTTT
TRBJ1-6,TRBV28,-,TRBD1,CVVRGIPSSLHF,TGTGTGGTCAGGGGGATCCCAAGTTCCCTCCACTTT
TRBJ1-4,TRBV3-1/TRBV3-2,-,-,CASSQWTPNEKLFF,TGTGCCAGCAGCCAGTGGACACCTAATGAAAAACTGTTTTTT
TRBJ1-2,TRBV3-1/TRBV3-2,few,-,CASSQDKETNGYTF,TGTGCCAGCAGCCAAGATAAGGAAACTAATGGCTACACCTTC
TRBJ2-1,TRBV5-1,-,-,CASSLAVGQDFYNEQFF,TGCGCCAGCAGCTTAGCAGTCGGCCAGGATTTTTACAATGAGCAGTTCTTC
TRBJ2-2,TRBV30,few,-,CAWSRGNSNTGELFF,TGTGCCTGGAGCCGGGGGAACTCCAACACCGGGGAGCTGTTTTTT
TRBJ1-2,TRBV27,-,TRBD1,CASSRDGQGSYGYTF,TGTGCCAGCAGTCGGGACGGACAGGGTTCCTATGGCTACACCTTC
TRBJ2-6,TRBV11-2,few,TRBD1,CASSFPGQGGAGANVLTF,TGTGCCAGCAGCTTTCCGGGACAGGGGGGAGCTGGGGCCAACGTCCTGACTTTC
TRBJ2-1,TRBV3-1/TRBV3-2,-,-,CASSRDRYNEQFF,TGTGCCAGCAGCCGAGACCGGTACAATGAGCAGTTCTTC
TRBJ2-1,TRBV24-1,-,TRBD1,CARPSRTRQGNEQFF,TGTGCCCGACCATCCCGGACGAGACAGGGCAATGAGCAGTTCTTC
TRBJ1-6,TRBV5-4,-,-,CASSLSGGTPLHF,TGTGCCAGCAGCTTGAGTGGGGGGACGCCCCTCCACTTT
TRBJ2-5,TRBV2,-,TRBD2,CASSWDSGFQETQYF,TGTGCCAGCAGTTGGGATAGCGGGTTCCAAGAGACCCAGTACTTC
TRBJ1-3,TRBV14,-,TRBD1,CASSRGGAGIGNTIYF,TGTGCCAGCAGCCGAGGGGGCGCAGGGATAGGAAACACCATATATTTT
TRBJ2-1,TRBV9,-,TRBD1,CASSLPGQGGTNEQFF,TGTGCCAGCAGCCTACCGGGACAGGGGGGAACCAATGAGCAGTTCTTC
TRBJ2-1,TRBV5-1,-,TRBD2,CASSRIHSGRAVDEQFF,TGCGCCAGCAGCCGAATCCATAGCGGGAGGGCCGTGGATGAGCAGTTCTTC
TRBJ1-6,TRBV6-5,once,TRBD1,CASSSRTGNNSPLHF,TGTGCCAGCAGTTCTCGGACAGGCAATAATTCACCCCTCCACTTT
TRBJ1-1,TRBV9,-,-,CASSVQNTEAFF,TGTGCCAGCAGCGTCCAGAACACTGAAGCTTTCTTT
TRBJ2-5,TRBV5-4,-,TRBD2,CASSLEIAGVRETQYF,TGTGCCAGCAGCTTGGAAATAGCGGGGGTCCGAGAGACCCAGTACTTC
TRBJ1-4,TRBV6-5,-,-,CASTIHGVGEKLFF,TGTGCCAGCACGATCCACGGGGTAGGGGAAAAACTGTTTTTT
TRBJ2-5,TRBV11-1,-,-,CASSLASGRETQYF,TGTGCCAGCAGCTTAGCAAGCGGGCGAGAGACCCAGTACTTC
TRBJ1-5,TRBV6-1,-,TRBD1,CASSDLGTGHQPQHF,TGTGCCAGCAGTGATCTTGGGACAGGGCATCAGCCCCAGCATTTT
TRBJ2-3,TRBV14,-,-,CASSQGRLPATDTQYF,TGTGCCAGCAGCCAAGGCAGGCTTCCCGCCACAGATACGCAGTATTTT
TRBJ1-1,TRBV18,-,TRBD1,CASSSTGGDEAFF,TGTGCCAGCTCATCTACAGGGGGGGATGAAGCTTTCTTT
TRBJ1-6,TRBV19,-,-,CASSTEGQGGSPLHF,TGTGCCAGTAGTACCGAGGGACAAGGTGGTTCACCCCTCCACTTT
TRBJ2-1,TRBV2,-,-,CASSDGDNEQFF,TGTGCCAGCAGTGACGGAGACAATGAGCAGTTCTTC
TRBJ1-1,TRBV2,few,-,CASSPKGDIEAFF,TGTGCCAGCAGCCCTAAAGGGGACATTGAAGCTTTCTTT
TRBJ2-7,TRBV28,-,-,CASTFNRDPTYEQYF,TGTGCCAGCACTTTTAACAGGGACCCTACCTACGAGCAGTACTTC
TRBJ1-1,TRBV4-3,once,TRBD1,CASSQDRGGLADTEAFF,TGCGCCAGCAGTCAGGACAGGGGCGGGTTGGCGGACACTGAAGCTTTCTTT
TRBJ2-1,TRBV19,-,TRBD2,CASSLAGGPGNEQFF,TGTGCCAGTAGCCTAGCGGGAGGGCCAGGTAATGAGCAGTTCTTC
TRBJ2-4,TRBV5-1,-,-,CASSPLAKNIQYF,TGCGCCAGCTCCCCGTTAGCCAAAAACATTCAGTACTTC
TRBJ1-5,TRBV7-2,-,-,CASSIQGSNQPQHF,TGTGCCAGCAGCATACAGGGTAGCAATCAGCCCCAGCATTTT
TRBJ2-7,TRBV6-6,-,TRBD1,CASSPTWTGETYEQYF,TGTGCCAGCAGTCCGACCTGGACAGGGGAGACCTACGAGCAGTACTTC
TRBJ2-7,TRBV10-3,-,TRBD1,CAIGTGPYEQYF,TGTGCCATCGGGACAGGACCCTACGAGCAGTACTTC